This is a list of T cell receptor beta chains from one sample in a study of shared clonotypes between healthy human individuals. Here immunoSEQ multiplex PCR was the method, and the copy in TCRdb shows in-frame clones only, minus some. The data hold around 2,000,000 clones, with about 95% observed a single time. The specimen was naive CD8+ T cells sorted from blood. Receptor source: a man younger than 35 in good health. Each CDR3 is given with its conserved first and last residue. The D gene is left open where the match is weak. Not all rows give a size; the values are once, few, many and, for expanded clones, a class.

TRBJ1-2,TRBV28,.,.,CASSFGQRPNYGYTF,TGTGCCAGCAGTTTTGGACAAAGGCCTAACTATGGCTACACCTTC
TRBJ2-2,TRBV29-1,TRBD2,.,CSVEDQTSGYTGELFF,TGCAGCGTTGAAGATCAGACTAGCGGGTACACCGGGGAGCTGTTTTTT
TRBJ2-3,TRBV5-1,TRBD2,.,CASSLSPLRGGTDTQYF,TGCGCCAGCAGCTTGTCCCCCCTCCGGGGGGGCACAGATACGCAGTATTTT
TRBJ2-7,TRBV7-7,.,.,CASSLRQDYEQYF,TGTGCTAGCAGCTTAAGACAGGACTACGAGCAGTACTTC
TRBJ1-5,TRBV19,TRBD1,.,CASSAPGQGLQYGNQPQHF,TGTGCCAGTAGTGCACCGGGACAGGGTCTCCAATATGGCAATCAGCCCCAGCATTTT
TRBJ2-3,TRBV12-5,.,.,CASGFVTGPLTDTQYF,TGTGCTAGTGGTTTCGTGACAGGACCGCTCACAGATACGCAGTATTTT
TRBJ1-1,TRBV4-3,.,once,CASSLRPAGAEDTEAFF,TGCGCCAGCAGCCTCCGGCCGGCAGGAGCGGAGGACACTGAAGCTTTCTTT
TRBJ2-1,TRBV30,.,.,CAWSVVSNEQFF,TGTGCCTGGAGTGTAGTCAGCAATGAGCAGTTCTTC
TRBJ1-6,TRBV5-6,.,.,CASSLLSERALHF,TGTGCCAGCAGCTTGCTTTCCGAGAGGGCCCTCCACTTT
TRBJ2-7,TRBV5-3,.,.,CARSLGYEQYF,TGTGCCAGAAGCTTGGGATACGAGCAGTACTTC
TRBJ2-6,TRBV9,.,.,CASSVGSLAPPGANVLTF,TGTGCCAGCAGCGTTGGGTCGCTGGCCCCGCCTGGGGCCAACGTCCTGACTTTC
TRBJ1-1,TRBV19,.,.,CASSVTGENTEAFF,TGTGCCAGTAGTGTGACAGGCGAGAACACTGAAGCTTTCTTT
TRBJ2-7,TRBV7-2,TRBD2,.,CASSPETSGGPSLSYEQYF,TGTGCCAGCAGCCCCGAGACTAGCGGGGGGCCTTCCCTCTCCTACGAGCAGTACTTC
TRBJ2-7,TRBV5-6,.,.,CASSLEGTYYEQYF,TGTGCCAGCAGCTTGGAGGGCACATACTACGAGCAGTACTTC
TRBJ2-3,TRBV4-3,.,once,CASSQNSARGYITDTQYF,TGCGCCAGCAGCCAAAACTCAGCGAGAGGGTATATCACAGATACGCAGTATTTT
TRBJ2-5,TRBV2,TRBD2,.,CASRVTSGRISETQYF,TGTGCCAGCAGGGTGACTAGCGGGAGGATCTCGGAGACCCAGTACTTC
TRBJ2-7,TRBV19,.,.,CASASGIAGTYEQYF,TGTGCCAGTGCCTCCGGAATTGCAGGTACCTACGAGCAGTACTTC
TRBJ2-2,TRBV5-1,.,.,CASFRNTGELFF,TGCGCCAGCTTTAGGAACACCGGGGAGCTGTTTTTT
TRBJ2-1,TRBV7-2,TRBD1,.,CASSSYNQGESYNEQFF,TGTGCCAGCAGCTCTTATAACCAGGGGGAATCCTACAATGAGCAGTTCTTC
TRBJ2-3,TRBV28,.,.,CASSLTFGTPSTDTQYF,TGTGCCAGCAGTTTGACGTTCGGGACACCGAGCACAGATACGCAGTATTTT
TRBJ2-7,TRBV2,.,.,CASSDPMSGYEQYF,TGTGCCAGCAGTGACCCCATGTCGGGCTACGAGCAGTACTTC
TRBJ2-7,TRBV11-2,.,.,CASRRTAAWGDEQYF,TGTGCCAGCAGAAGAACAGCGGCTTGGGGGGACGAGCAGTACTTC
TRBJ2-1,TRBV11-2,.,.,CASSGSGNYNEQFF,TGTGCCAGCAGTGGTAGCGGAAACTACAATGAGCAGTTCTTC
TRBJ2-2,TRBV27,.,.,CASSSGSTGELFF,TGTGCCAGCAGTTCAGGGAGCACCGGGGAGCTGTTTTTT
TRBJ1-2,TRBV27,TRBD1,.,CASSGRQGIGGYTF,TGTGCCAGCAGTGGCCGACAGGGGATTGGTGGCTACACCTTC
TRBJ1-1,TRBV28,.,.,CASSPRGITEAFF,TGTGCCAGCAGCCCCCGGGGCATCACTGAAGCTTTCTTT
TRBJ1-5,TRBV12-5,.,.,CASGLDRVSNQPQHF,TGTGCTAGTGGTTTGGACAGGGTGAGCAATCAGCCCCAGCATTTT
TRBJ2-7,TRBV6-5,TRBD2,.,CASSSAQGLRDEQYF,TGTGCCAGCAGTTCAGCCCAGGGACTACGGGACGAGCAGTACTTC
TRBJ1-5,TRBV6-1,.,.,CASSEGPFRQQPQHF,TGTGCCAGCAGTGAAGGGCCGTTCCGGCAACAGCCCCAGCATTTT
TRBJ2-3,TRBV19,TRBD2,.,CASSILGGDTQYF,TGTGCCAGTAGTATATTGGGGGGGGATACGCAGTATTTT
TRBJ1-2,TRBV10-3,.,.,CAILDSGADINGYTF,TGTGCCATCCTCGATTCAGGGGCAGACATCAATGGCTACACCTTC
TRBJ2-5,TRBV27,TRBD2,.,CASWTSGGPGVYF,TGTGCCAGCTGGACTAGCGGGGGGCCAGGGGTGTACTTC
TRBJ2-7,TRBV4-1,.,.,CASSLVLGSYEQYF,TGCGCCAGCAGCCTAGTATTAGGGTCCTACGAGCAGTACTTC
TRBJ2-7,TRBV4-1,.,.,CASSPSSSYEQYF,TGCGCCAGCAGCCCGAGTAGCTCCTACGAGCAGTACTTC
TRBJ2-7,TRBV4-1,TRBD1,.,CASSQARTGEVSEQYF,TGCGCCAGCAGCCAAGCAAGGACAGGGGAGGTGAGCGAGCAGTACTTC
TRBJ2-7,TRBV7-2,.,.,CASSLIGTSYEQYF,TGTGCCAGCAGCTTAATTGGGACCTCCTACGAGCAGTACTTC
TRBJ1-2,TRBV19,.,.,CASGGSVSPLHDGYTF,TGTGCCAGTGGGGGTAGTGTTTCACCCCTTCACGATGGCTACACCTTC
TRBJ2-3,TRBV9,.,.,CASSVVSTDTQYF,TGTGCCAGCAGCGTGGTCAGCACAGATACGCAGTATTTT
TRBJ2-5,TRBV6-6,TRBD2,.,CASSLTGGGQETQYF,TGTGCCAGCAGTTTAACGGGGGGGGGCCAAGAGACCCAGTACTTC
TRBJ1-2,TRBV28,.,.,CASSFSGGFRYGYTF,TGTGCCAGCAGTTTCTCGGGGGGTTTTCGCTATGGCTACACCTTC